This TCR beta chain was retrieved from a study of regulatory T cells in long-lasting Graves disease. Study-wide points: Newly diagnosed Graves' patients had higher TCR diversity than persistent ones.

Germline V CDR1 and CDR2: LGHDT, YNNKEL (reference sequence). V was trimmed by 8 bases and J by 4 bases, leaving 15 bases between them. The CDR3 loop spans 13 amino acids. Time point defined: newly diagnosed GD, antithyroid drugs for less than 3 months. RNA from PBMCs was the source of the TCR library. Building the TCR beta libraries relied on iRepertoire HTBI primers, and CDR3 regions underwent Arm-PCR. One entry per CDR3 protein results from TCRdb running MiXCR on the multiplex PCR reads. The sample yields about 420,000 distinct CDR3 sequences, about 16% seen once. At least ten counts were recorded for this clonotype. Antigen: not known. Another study also made use of these data, one on T cells in Graves' hyperthyroidism and ophthalmopathy.

Material: peripheral blood mononuclear cells (PBMCs), obtained at new diagnosis, from a patient treated with antithyroid drugs. The gene calls are TRBV3-1 and TRBJ2-7; possible D gene TRBD2, 5 bases. This TCR came from a young woman with Graves disease. CDR3 region: CASLSRGGYEQYF. The CDR3 DNA reads as TGTGCCAGCCTCAGTCGAGGCGGGTACGAGCAGTACTTC.